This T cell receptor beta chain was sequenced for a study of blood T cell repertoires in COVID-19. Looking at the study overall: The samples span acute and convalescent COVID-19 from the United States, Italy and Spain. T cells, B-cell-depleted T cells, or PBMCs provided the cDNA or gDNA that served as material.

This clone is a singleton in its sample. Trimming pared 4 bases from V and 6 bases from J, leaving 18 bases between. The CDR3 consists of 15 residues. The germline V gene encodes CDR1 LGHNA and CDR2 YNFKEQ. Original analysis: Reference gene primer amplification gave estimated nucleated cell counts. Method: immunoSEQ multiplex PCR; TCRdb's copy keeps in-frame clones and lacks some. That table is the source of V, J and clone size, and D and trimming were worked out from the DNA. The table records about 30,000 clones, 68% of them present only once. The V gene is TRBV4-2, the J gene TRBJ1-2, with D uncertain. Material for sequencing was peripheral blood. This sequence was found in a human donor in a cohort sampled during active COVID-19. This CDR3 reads CASSPSEGRNDGYTF. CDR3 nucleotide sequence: TGTGCCAGCAGCCCCTCTGAGGGAAGGAACGATGGCTACACCTTC.